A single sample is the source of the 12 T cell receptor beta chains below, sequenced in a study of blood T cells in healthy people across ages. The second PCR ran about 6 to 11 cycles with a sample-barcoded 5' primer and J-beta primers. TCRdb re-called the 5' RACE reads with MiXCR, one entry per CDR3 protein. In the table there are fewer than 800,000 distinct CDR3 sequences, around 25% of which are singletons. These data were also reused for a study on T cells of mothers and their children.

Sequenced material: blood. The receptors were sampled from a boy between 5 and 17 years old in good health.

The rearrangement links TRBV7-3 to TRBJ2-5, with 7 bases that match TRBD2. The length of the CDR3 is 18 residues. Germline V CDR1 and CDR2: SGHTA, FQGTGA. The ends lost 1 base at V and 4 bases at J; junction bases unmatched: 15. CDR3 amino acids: CASSLRGGLGLGGETQYF. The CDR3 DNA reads TGTGCCAGCAGCTTAAGGGGGGGGTTAGGACTAGGAGGAGAGACCCAGTACTTC. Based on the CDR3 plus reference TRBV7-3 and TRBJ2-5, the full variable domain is GAGVSQTPSNKVTEKGKYVELRCDPISGHTALYWYRQSLGQGPEFLIYFQGTGAADDSGLPNDRFFAVRPEGSVSTLKIQRTERGDSAVYLCASSLRGGLGLGGETQYFGPGTRLLVL.

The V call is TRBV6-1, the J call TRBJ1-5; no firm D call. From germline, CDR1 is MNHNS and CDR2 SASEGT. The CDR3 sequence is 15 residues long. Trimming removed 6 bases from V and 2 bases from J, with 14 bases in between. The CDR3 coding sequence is TGTGCCAGCAGCTCACGAGGGTATGGCAATCAGCCCCAGCATTTT. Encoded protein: CASSSRGYGNQPQHF.

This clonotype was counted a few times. The CDR3 DNA follows: TGTGCCAGCAGCGAATCGGCTAGCCGCTCCTACGAGCAGTACTTC. Amino acid sequence: CASSESASRSYEQYF. This chain connects TRBV5-5 to TRBJ2-1, with D perhaps TRBD2 (5 bases). Near its end, the DNA agrees better with TRBJ2-7, so the J call may be wrong. Germline CDR1 SGHKS, CDR2 YYEKEE (reference sequence). CDR3 length: 15 residues.

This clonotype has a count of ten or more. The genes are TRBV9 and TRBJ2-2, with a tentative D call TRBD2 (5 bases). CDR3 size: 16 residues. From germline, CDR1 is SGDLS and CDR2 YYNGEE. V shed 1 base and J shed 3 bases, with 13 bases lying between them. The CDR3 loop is CASSVRDSAYTGELFF. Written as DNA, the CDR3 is TGTGCCAGCAGCGTACGGGATAGCGCCTACACCGGGGAGCTGTTTTTT.

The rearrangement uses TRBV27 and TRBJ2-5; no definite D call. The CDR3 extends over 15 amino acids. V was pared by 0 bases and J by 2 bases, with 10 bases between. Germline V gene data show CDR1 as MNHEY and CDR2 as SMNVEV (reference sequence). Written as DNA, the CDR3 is TGTGCCAGCAGTTTATCGGCCCAGATACAAGAGACCCAGTACTTC. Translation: CASSLSAQIQETQYF.

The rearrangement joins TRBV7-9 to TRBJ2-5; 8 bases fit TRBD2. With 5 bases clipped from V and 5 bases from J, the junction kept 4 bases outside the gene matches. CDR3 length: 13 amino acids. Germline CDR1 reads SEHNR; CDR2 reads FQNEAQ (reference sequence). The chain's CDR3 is CASSRTSPETQYF. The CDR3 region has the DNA TGTGCCAGCAGCCGGACTAGCCCGGAGACCCAGTACTTC.

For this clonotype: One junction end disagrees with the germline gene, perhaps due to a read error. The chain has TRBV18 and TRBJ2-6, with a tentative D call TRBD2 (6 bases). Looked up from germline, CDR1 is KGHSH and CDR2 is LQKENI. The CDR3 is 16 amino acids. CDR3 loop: CASSPQSGTGANVPTF. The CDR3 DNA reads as TGTGCCAGCTCACCACAGTCTGGGACTGGGGCCAACGTCCCGACTTTC.

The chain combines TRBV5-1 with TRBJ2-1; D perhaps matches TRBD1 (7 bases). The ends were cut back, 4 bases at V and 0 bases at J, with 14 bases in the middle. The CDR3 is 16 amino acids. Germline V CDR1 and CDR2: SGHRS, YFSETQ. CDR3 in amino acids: CASSAGQSSSYNEQFF. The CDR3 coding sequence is TGCGCCAGCAGCGCGGGACAGTCAAGCTCCTACAATGAGCAGTTCTTC. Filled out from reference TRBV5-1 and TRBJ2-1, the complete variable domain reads KAGVTQTPRYLIKTRGQQVTLSCSPISGHRSVSWYQQTPGQGLQFLFEYFSETQRNKGNFPGRFSGRQFSNSRSEMNVSTLELGDSALYLCASSAGQSSSYNEQFFGPGTRLTVL.

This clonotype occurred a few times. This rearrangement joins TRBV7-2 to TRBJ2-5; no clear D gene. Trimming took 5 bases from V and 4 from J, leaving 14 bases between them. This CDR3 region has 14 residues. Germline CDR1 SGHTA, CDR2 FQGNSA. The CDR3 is CASSHRRSSETQYF. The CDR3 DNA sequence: TGTGCCAGCAGCCATCGCCGGTCCTCAGAGACCCAGTACTTC.

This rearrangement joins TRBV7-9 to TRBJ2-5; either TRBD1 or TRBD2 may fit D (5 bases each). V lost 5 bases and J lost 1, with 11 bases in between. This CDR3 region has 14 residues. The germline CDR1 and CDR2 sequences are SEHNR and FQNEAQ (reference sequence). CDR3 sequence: CASSHRDGQETQYF. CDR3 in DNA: TGTGCCAGCAGCCATAGGGACGGCCAAGAGACCCAGTACTTC.

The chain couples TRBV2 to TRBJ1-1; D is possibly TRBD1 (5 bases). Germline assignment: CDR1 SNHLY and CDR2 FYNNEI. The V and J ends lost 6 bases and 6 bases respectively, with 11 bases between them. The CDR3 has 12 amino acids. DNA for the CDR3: TGTGCCAGCAGGGGGGGGAGGGCTGAAGCTTTCTTT. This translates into CASRGGRAEAFF.

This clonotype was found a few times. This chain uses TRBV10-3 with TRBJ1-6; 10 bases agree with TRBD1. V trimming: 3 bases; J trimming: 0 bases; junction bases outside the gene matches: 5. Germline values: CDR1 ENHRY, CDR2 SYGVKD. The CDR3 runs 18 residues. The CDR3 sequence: CAISDRDRGPSYNSPLHF. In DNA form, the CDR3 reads TGTGCCATCAGTGATCGTGACAGGGGGCCCTCCTATAATTCACCCCTCCACTTT.